A selection of T cell receptor beta chains follows, all from one sample in a study of blood T cell repertoires in COVID-19. The assay was immunoSEQ multiplex PCR, and TCRdb's table has in-frame clones only and misses some. The sample consists of 360,000 or so clones, about 90% of them appearing once. The sample comprised PBMCs or T cells enriched from blood (not recorded which). Source of these receptors: a woman in her 30s who had recovered from COVID-19. The CDR3 runs from the conserved cysteine through the conserved F or W. A D gene is named only where the DNA matches it firmly. Clone size is stated in some rows and not others, as once, few, many or a class when expanded.

clone size,J gene,V gene,D gene,CDR3 DNA,CDR3 protein
.,TRBJ2-3,TRBV10-3,TRBD2,TGTGCCATCACGGGGACTAGCGGGGGGGCCTCCCCAGATACGCAGTATTTT,CAITGTSGGASPDTQYF
.,TRBJ2-1,TRBV9,TRBD1,TGTGCCAGCAGCGTGACCGGGACAGGGGGCTACAATGAGCAGTTCTTC,CASSVTGTGGYNEQFF
.,TRBJ2-3,TRBV7-9,TRBD2,TGTGCCAGCAACCGGGACTACAACACAGATACGCAGTATTTT,CASNRDYNTDTQYF
.,TRBJ1-5,TRBV2,TRBD1,TGTGCCAGCAAGGACAGGGGACCGAATCAGCCCCAGCATTTT,CASKDRGPNQPQHF
once,TRBJ2-6,TRBV2,TRBD1,TGTGCCAGTCGGGACAGGGTCTCTGGGGCCAACGTCCTGACTTTC,CASRDRVSGANVLTF
.,TRBJ1-3,TRBV5-1,.,TGCGCCAGCAGCGGTCCAGGGCGCTCTGGAAACACCATATATTTT,CASSGPGRSGNTIYF
.,TRBJ1-1,TRBV28,.,TGTGCCAGCAGAGATCAGGGCACTGAAGCTTTCTTT,CASRDQGTEAFF
.,TRBJ2-7,TRBV18,.,TGTGCCAGCTCACCAAAGGGGAAGAACTACGAGCAGTACTTC,CASSPKGKNYEQYF
.,TRBJ2-1,TRBV7-2,TRBD2,TGTGCCAGCAGCGCGGGGGGGGGACACAATGAGCAGTTCTTC,CASSAGGGHNEQFF
.,TRBJ2-2,TRBV18,TRBD2,TGTGCCAGCTCACCATTGAGCGGGGGGGCCCGGTCCGGGGAGCTGTTTTTT,CASSPLSGGARSGELFF
.,TRBJ1-1,TRBV5-1,.,TGCGCCAGCAGCTTGGGTATAGGGGCGAACACTGAAGCTTTCTTT,CASSLGIGANTEAFF
.,TRBJ2-7,TRBV11-1,.,TGTGCCAGCAGCCTTACGCCGCAGGGATACGAGCAGTACTTC,CASSLTPQGYEQYF
.,TRBJ2-3,TRBV3-1/TRBV3-2,.,TGTGCCAGCAGCCAAGTCCTGAGTAGTTCAGATACGCAGTATTTT,CASSQVLSSSDTQYF
.,TRBJ1-2,TRBV2,TRBD1,TGTGCCAGCATCGTTACCGGGACAGGGGTAGGCTACACCTTC,CASIVTGTGVGYTF
.,TRBJ2-1,TRBV24-1,.,TGTGCCACCAGTGATTCCCCCCCCAGACAGTGGGATGAGCAGTTCTTC,CATSDSPPRQWDEQFF
.,TRBJ2-2,TRBV14,.,TGTGCCAGCAGCCAAGACGTGCGGGCAACCGGGGAGCTGTTTTTT,CASSQDVRATGELFF
.,TRBJ2-3,TRBV18,.,TGTGCCAGCTCACCACCGGCCGGGGGAGGATATACGCAGTATTTT,CASSPPAGGGYTQYF
.,TRBJ1-4,TRBV18,TRBD1,TGTGCCAGCTCGCTCGGGACAGGATATAATGAAAAACTGTTTTTT,CASSLGTGYNEKLFF
.,TRBJ1-2,TRBV15,TRBD1,TGTGCCACCAGCAATCCCCGGGACAGGGGGAGTTTCTATGGCTACACCTTC,CATSNPRDRGSFYGYTF
.,TRBJ1-2,TRBV11-2,.,TGTGCCAGCAGCTTGCCCACCTGGACAGACTATGGCTACACCTTC,CASSLPTWTDYGYTF
.,TRBJ1-2,TRBV5-5,.,TGTGCCAGCAGCTTCGGGGTTGGGTCTGGCTACACCTTC,CASSFGVGSGYTF
.,TRBJ2-3,TRBV11-1,.,TGTGCCAGCAGCTTACAGGATACGCAGTATTTT,CASSLQDTQYF
.,TRBJ1-6,TRBV2,TRBD1,TGTGCCAGCAAGACAGGGGGGGCATCACCCCTCCACTTT,CASKTGGASPLHF
.,TRBJ1-5,TRBV19,.,TGTGCCAGTAGTATAGGACAGGTTAGCAATCAGCCCCAGCATTTT,CASSIGQVSNQPQHF
.,TRBJ1-2,TRBV12-3/TRBV12-4,.,TGTGCCAGCAGCTCGGGTCATCCCCTAGGTAACACCTTC,CASSSGHPLGNTF
.,TRBJ1-3,TRBV29-1,TRBD1,TGCAGCGTAGCGGGGACAGGGAGCTCTGGAAACACCATATATTTT,CSVAGTGSSGNTIYF
.,TRBJ2-7,TRBV5-1,TRBD2,TGCGCCAGCGGCGCGGGGGGGAGCTCCTACGAGCAGTACTTC,CASGAGGSSYEQYF
few,TRBJ2-7,TRBV30,.,TGTGCCTGGAGACGGGAGCGGGAGCAGTACTTC,CAWRREREQYF
few,TRBJ1-6,TRBV6-4,TRBD1,TGTGCCAGCAGTGAAGGACAGGGTGTCTCACCCCTCCACTTT,CASSEGQGVSPLHF
.,TRBJ2-1,TRBV27,TRBD2,TGTGCCAGCAGTTTATCGGGACTAGCGGGGTACAATGAGCAGTTCTTC,CASSLSGLAGYNEQFF
.,TRBJ2-7,TRBV19,.,TGTGCCAGTAATATAGCAGGGGCCTACGAGCAGTACTTC,CASNIAGAYEQYF
.,TRBJ1-5,TRBV2,.,TGTGCCAGCAGTGAAAATTCTGGCAATCAGCCCCAGCATTTT,CASSENSGNQPQHF
.,TRBJ2-3,TRBV7-3,TRBD2,TGTGCCAGCAGCTTACCCCCTCTTCGGCCGCGGGGGGCCCCAGATACGCAGTATTTT,CASSLPPLRPRGAPDTQYF
.,TRBJ1-1,TRBV28,.,TGTGCCAGCCAATCGGGTAACAGGGTAACTGAAGCTTTCTTT,CASQSGNRVTEAFF
.,TRBJ1-6,TRBV3-1/TRBV3-2,.,TGTGCCAGCAGTCAGGGTGACAGCTCCTATAATTCACCCCTCCACTTT,CASSQGDSSYNSPLHF
.,TRBJ2-1,TRBV9,TRBD2,TGTGCCAGCAGCGCCGCTCTAGCGGGAGGTTCCTACAATGAGCAGTTCTTC,CASSAALAGGSYNEQFF
.,TRBJ2-7,TRBV5-5,.,TGTGCCAGCAGCTTGGGGGGACTCTACGAGCAGTACTTC,CASSLGGLYEQYF
.,TRBJ1-5,TRBV2,.,TGTGCCAGCAGTAGCTCCCTTACTCCCCAGCATTTT,CASSSSLTPQHF
.,TRBJ1-3,TRBV19,TRBD1,TGTGCCAGTAGTACCTCCTGGACAGGGAAAAACACCATATATTTT,CASSTSWTGKNTIYF
.,TRBJ2-2,TRBV19,TRBD2,TGTGCCAGTAGGAGGGGCAGCGGGGGTAGCACCGGGGAGCTGTTTTTT,CASRRGSGGSTGELFF
.,TRBJ2-7,TRBV6-1,.,TGTGCCAGCAGTGAAGGAGTGGCAGGCGAAGACGAGCAGTACTTC,CASSEGVAGEDEQYF
.,TRBJ1-4,TRBV6-6,TRBD1,TGTGCCAGCGGGGACAGTCCTAATGAAAAACTGTTTTTT,CASGDSPNEKLFF
.,TRBJ2-7,TRBV7-2,.,TGTGCCAGCAGCTTAGCCAGGGACTACGAGCAGTACTTC,CASSLARDYEQYF
.,TRBJ2-7,TRBV9,TRBD1,TGTGCCAGCAGCGTAGGGGCCGACAGGGGAACTTACGAGCAGTACTTC,CASSVGADRGTYEQYF
once,TRBJ1-4,TRBV10-3,.,TGTGCCATCAGTGTAGGGGGGGCTAATGAAAAACTGTTTTTT,CAISVGGANEKLFF
few,TRBJ2-5,TRBV4-2,TRBD2,TGTGCCAGCAGCCAAGTATATCCTAGCGGGGGGGAGACCCAGTACTTC,CASSQVYPSGGETQYF
once,TRBJ2-3,TRBV14,.,TGTGCCAGCAGCCCGGCCGGCGGATCTAGCACAGATACGCAGTATTTT,CASSPAGGSSTDTQYF